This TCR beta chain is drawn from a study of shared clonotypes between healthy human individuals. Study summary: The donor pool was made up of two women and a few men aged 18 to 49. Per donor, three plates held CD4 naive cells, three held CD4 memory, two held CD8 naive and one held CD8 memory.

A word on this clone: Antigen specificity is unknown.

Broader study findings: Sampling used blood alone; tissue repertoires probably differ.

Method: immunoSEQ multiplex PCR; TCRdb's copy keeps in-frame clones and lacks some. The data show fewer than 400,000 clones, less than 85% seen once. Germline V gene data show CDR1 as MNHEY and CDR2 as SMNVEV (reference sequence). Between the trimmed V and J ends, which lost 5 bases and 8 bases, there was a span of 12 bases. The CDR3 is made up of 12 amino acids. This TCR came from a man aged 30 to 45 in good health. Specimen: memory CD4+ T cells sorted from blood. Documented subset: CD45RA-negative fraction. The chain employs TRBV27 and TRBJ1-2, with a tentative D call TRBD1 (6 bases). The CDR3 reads CASSPTGQGYTF. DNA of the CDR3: TGTGCCAGCAGTCCGACAGGTCAAGGCTACACCTTC.